This T cell receptor (beta chain) was sequenced for a study of blood T cell repertoires in COVID-19. Across the study: Italy, Spain and the United States were the sources of the convalescent and acute COVID-19 samples. PBMCs, B-cell-depleted T cells, or T cells were the source of the cDNA or gDNA that made up the material.

Germline V CDR1 and CDR2: MNHEY, SVGAGI. The CDR3 extends over 14 amino acids. V trimming: 8 bases; J trimming: 4 bases; junction bases outside the gene matches: 10. Study processing details: Cell counts per sample came from amplifying reference gene primers. Assay used: immunoSEQ multiplex PCR; TCRdb lists only in-frame clones, some missing. V, J and clone size are taken as reported in that table, and D and trimming were inferred from the DNA itself. Of under 150,000 clones in the sample, approximately 81% were seen once. The sequence came from a human donor in a cohort sampled during active COVID-19. The chain joins TRBV6-5 to TRBJ2-7; 8 bases are shared with TRBD1. Input material: peripheral blood. The CDR3 protein is CASASRQGRYEQYF. CDR3 bases: TGTGCCAGCGCAAGCCGACAGGGGAGATACGAGCAGTACTTC.